A selection of T cell receptor beta chains follows, all from one sample in a study of blood T cells in healthy people across ages. A single record per CDR3 protein comes from TCRdb applying MiXCR to the 5' RACE reads. The data hold 910,000 or so distinct CDR3 sequences, with roughly half observed a single time. Input material: blood. The receptors were sampled from a woman aged 55 to 70 in good health. CDR3s include the opening cysteine and the closing phenylalanine or tryptophan. Each record gives: D gene, V gene, clone size, J gene, CDR3 protein, CDR3 DNA. The D gene is left open where the match is weak. The size field is filled for only some rows; it gives once, few, many or a size class.

>TRBD1|TRBV20-1|NA|TRBJ2-7
CSAHQRGTGVHEQYF
TGCAGTGCCCACCAACGAGGGACAGGGGTCCACGAGCAGTACTTC
>TRBD1|TRBV7-8|NA|TRBJ2-7
CASSKTGADYEQYF
TGTGCCAGCAGCAAGACAGGGGCGGACTACGAGCAGTACTTC
>TRBD1|TRBV7-9|NA|TRBJ2-7
CASSPGDRTGRYEQYF
TGTGCCAGCAGCCCCGGAGATAGGACAGGGAGATACGAGCAGTACTTC
>TRBD2|TRBV3-1|NA|TRBJ2-5
CASSRSGGPRETQYF
TGTGCCAGCAGCCGTAGCGGGGGACCTCGAGAGACCCAGTACTTC
>NA|TRBV2|NA|TRBJ2-5
CASTIWPSPGETQYF
TGTGCCAGCACTATATGGCCTAGTCCCGGGGAGACCCAGTACTTC
>TRBD1|TRBV2|NA|TRBJ2-7
CASSGGQVSFYEQYF
TGTGCCAGCAGTGGAGGACAGGTCTCCTTCTACGAGCAGTACTTC
>NA|TRBV3-1|NA|TRBJ1-5
CASSQTSGHGDPSANPPQHF
TGTGCCAGCAGCCAAACGTCGGGACATGGTGACCCATCTGCTAATCCGCCCCAGCATTTT
>NA|TRBV9|NA|TRBJ2-1
CASSVTAEQFF
TGTGCCAGCAGCGTAACTGCTGAGCAGTTCTTC
>NA|TRBV4-2|once|TRBJ1-2
CASSPSGQNNYGYTF
TGTGCCAGCAGCCCCTCGGGACAAAATAACTATGGCTACACCTTC
>TRBD2|TRBV28|few|TRBJ2-7
CASSFALRGRESYEQYF
TGTGCCAGCAGTTTTGCCCTCCGAGGGAGGGAATCCTACGAGCAGTACTTC
>TRBD1|TRBV27|few|TRBJ1-2
CASSSFIRESRDSNYGYTF
TGTGCCAGCAGTTCATTTATCAGAGAAAGCCGGGACAGTAACTATGGCTACACCTTC
>NA|TRBV15|few|TRBJ2-3
CATSRKGSDTQYF
TGTGCCACCAGCAGAAAGGGTTCGGATACGCAGTATTTT
>NA|TRBV7-9|NA|TRBJ1-6
CASSSGLINSPLHF
TGTGCCAGCAGCTCAGGACTCATTAATTCACCCCTCCACTTT
>NA|TRBV4-1|few|TRBJ1-2
CASSPTGSGYTF
TGCGCCAGCAGCCCTACAGGGAGCGGCTACACCTTC
>NA|TRBV4-1|few|TRBJ2-7
CASSQAREPGYEQYF
TGCGCCAGCAGCCAAGCCCGTGAACCCGGCTACGAGCAGTACTTC